This T cell receptor beta chain was found in a study of cytomegalovirus exposure and HLA in healthy donors. Study-wide results and caveats: The authors excluded some V segments, including TRBV6-2 and TRBV6-3, as indistinguishable. Analysis was carried out at a later point, and it linked a missense DCLRE1C variant to TCR beta V- and J-gene trimming.

As concerns this clone: The antigen is undetermined.

V lost 3 bases and J lost 8, with 11 bases in between. Germline lookup yields CDR1 SEHNR and CDR2 FQNEAQ (reference sequence). This CDR3 is 13 amino acids long. Despite likely unrecorded immune exposures, the donors were nominally healthy at the time of sampling. A multiplex PCR was run with 60 Vbeta primers and 13 Jbeta primers. The assay was immunoSEQ multiplex PCR, and TCRdb's table has in-frame clones only and misses some. Counted here are about 170,000 clones, approximately 88% occurring once; the ten biggest clones make up 1.2%. The receptor comes from a boy younger than 10 in good health and CMV-seronegative. The sequencing sample was made of PBMCs. The chain joins TRBV7-9 to TRBJ2-1; D may be TRBD2 (5 bases). CDR3 amino acids: CASSFHPGDEQFF. The CDR3 nucleotides are TGTGCCAGCAGCTTTCACCCCGGGGATGAGCAGTTCTTC.